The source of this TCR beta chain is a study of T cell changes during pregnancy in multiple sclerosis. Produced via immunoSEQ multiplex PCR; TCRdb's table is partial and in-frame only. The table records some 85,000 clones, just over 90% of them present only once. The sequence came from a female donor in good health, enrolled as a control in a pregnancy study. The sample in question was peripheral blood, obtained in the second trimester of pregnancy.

CDR3 protein: CAWSVWQGDSPLHF. The CDR3 coding sequence is TGTGCCTGGAGTGTGTGGCAGGGTGACTCACCCCTCCACTTT. The chain is built from TRBV30 and TRBJ1-6; D possibly corresponds to TRBD1 (5 bases). Germline V gives CDR1 GTSNPN, CDR2 SVGIG (reference sequence). CDR3 length: 14 amino acids. The V end was cut by 0 bases, the J end by 10 bases, with 13 bases between.